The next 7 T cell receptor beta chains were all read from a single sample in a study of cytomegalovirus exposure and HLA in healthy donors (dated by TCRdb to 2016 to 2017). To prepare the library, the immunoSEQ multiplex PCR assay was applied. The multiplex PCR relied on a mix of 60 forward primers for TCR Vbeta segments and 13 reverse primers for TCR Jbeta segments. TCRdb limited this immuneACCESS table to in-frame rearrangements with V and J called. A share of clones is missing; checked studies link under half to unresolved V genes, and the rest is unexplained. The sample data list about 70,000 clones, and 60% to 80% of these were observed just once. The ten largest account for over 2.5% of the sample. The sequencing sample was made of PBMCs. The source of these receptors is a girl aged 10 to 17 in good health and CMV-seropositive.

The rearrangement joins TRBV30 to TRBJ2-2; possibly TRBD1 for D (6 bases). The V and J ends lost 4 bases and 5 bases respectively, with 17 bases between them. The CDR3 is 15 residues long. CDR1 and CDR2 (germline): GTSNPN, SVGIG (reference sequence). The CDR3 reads CAWKKGVLGTGELFF. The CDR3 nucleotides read TGTGCCTGGAAAAAGGGGGTTTTAGGGACCGGGGAGCTGTTTTTT. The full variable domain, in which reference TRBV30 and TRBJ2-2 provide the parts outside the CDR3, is SQTIHQWPATLVQPVGSPLSLECTVEGTSNPNLYWYRQAAGRGLQLLFYSVGIGQISSEVPQNLSASRPQDRQFILSSKKLLLSDSGFYLCAWKKGVLGTGELFFGEGSRLTVL.

This CDR3 is CSPWGGTQYF. In DNA, the CDR3 is TGCAGTCCGTGGGGGGGCACGCAGTATTTT. This chain uses TRBV20-1 with TRBJ2-3, with a weak D call TRBD2 (7 bases). Germline-derived CDR1 and CDR2 are DFQATT and SNEGSKA (reference sequence). The CDR3 is 10 residues long. With 8 bases removed from V and 9 bases from J, the gap between germline ends came to 12 bases.

The CDR3 reads CASSLYRVEAFF. Here the CDR3 DNA reads TGTGCCAGCAGTTTATACAGGGTGGAAGCTTTCTTT. This sequence joins TRBV28 and TRBJ1-1; TRBD1 is a possible D gene (6 bases). The CDR3 has 12 residues. Germline CDR1 reads MDHEN; CDR2 reads SYDVKM. The ends were cut back, 1 base at V and 8 bases at J, with 8 bases in the middle.

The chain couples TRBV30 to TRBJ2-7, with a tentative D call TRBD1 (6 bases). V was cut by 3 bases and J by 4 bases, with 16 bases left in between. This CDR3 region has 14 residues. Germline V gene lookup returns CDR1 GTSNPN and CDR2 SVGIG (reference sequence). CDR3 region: CAWSLLTGGYEQYF. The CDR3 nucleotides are TGTGCCTGGAGCCTCTTGACAGGCGGTTACGAGCAGTACTTC.

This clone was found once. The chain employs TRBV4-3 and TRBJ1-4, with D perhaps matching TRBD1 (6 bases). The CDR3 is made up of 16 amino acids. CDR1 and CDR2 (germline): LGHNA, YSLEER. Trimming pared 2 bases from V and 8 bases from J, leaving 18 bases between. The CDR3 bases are TGCGCCAGCAGCCAATTAATGAGTCGAGGGGGAGAAAAACTGTTTTTT. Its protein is CASSQLMSRGGEKLFF.

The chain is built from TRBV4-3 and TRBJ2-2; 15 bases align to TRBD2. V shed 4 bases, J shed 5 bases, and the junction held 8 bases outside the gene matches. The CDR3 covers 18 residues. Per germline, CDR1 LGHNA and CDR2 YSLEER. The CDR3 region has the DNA TGCGCCAGCAGCCTTCAGGGACTAGCGGGAGGAGGGACCGGGGAGCTGTTTTTT. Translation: CASSLQGLAGGGTGELFF.

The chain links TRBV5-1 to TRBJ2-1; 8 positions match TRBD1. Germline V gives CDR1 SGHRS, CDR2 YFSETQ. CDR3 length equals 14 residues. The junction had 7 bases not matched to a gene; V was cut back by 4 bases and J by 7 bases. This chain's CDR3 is CASSGGQGENEQFF. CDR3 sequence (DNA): TGCGCCAGCAGCGGAGGACAGGGTGAGAATGAGCAGTTCTTC.